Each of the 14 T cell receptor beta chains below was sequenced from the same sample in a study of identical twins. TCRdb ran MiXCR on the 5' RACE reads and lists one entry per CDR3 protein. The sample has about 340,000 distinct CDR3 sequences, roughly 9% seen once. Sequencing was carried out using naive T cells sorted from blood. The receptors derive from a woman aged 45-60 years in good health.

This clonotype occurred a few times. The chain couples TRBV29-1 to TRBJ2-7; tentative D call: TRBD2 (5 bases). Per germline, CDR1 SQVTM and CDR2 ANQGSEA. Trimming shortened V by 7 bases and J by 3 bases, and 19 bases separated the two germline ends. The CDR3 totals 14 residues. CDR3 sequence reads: CSASSDYQGYEQYF. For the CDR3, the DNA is TGCAGCGCCTCCTCAGACTACCAAGGCTACGAGCAGTACTTC.

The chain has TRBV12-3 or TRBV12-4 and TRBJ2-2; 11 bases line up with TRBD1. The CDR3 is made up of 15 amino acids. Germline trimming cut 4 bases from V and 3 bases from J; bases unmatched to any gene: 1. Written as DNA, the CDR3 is TGTGCCAGCAGTTGGGGACAGGGGGACACCGGGGAGCTGTTTTTT. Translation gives CASSWGQGDTGELFF.

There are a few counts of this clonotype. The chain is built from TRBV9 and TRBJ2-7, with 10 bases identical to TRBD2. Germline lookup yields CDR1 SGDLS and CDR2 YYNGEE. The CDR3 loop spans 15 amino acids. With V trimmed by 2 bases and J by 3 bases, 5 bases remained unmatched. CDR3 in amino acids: CASSVSGTSDYEQYF. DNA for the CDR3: TGTGCCAGCAGCGTTAGTGGGACTAGCGACTACGAGCAGTACTTC.

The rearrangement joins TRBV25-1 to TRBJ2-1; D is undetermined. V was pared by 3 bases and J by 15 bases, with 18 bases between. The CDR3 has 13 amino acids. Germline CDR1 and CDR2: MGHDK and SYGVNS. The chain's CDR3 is CASSDPMWGRPFF. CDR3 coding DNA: TGTGCCAGCAGTGACCCCATGTGGGGTAGGCCGTTCTTC. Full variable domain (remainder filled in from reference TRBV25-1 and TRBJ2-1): EADIYQTPRYLVIGTGKKITLECSQTMGHDKMYWYQQDPGMELHLIHYSYGVNSTEKGDLSSESTVSRIRTEHFPLTLESARPSHTSQYLCASSDPMWGRPFFGPGTRLTVL.

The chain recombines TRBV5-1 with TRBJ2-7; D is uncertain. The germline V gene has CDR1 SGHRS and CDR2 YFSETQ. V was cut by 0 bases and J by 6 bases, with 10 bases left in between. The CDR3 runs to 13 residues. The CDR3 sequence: CASSLGLGGEQYV. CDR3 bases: TGCGCCAGCAGCTTGGGATTGGGTGGCGAGCAGTACGTC.

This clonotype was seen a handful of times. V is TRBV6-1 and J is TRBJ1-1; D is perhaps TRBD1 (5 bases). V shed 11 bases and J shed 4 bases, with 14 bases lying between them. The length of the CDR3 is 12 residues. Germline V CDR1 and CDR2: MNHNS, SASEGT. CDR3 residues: CAAGRTPTEAFF. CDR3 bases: TGTGCCGCAGGGCGAACCCCCACTGAAGCTTTCTTT.

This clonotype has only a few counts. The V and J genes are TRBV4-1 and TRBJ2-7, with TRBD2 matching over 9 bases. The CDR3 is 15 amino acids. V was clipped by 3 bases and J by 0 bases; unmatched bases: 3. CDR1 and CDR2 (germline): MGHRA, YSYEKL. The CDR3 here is CASSHASGISYEQYV. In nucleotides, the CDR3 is TGCGCCAGCAGCCACGCTAGCGGGATCTCCTACGAGCAGTACGTC.

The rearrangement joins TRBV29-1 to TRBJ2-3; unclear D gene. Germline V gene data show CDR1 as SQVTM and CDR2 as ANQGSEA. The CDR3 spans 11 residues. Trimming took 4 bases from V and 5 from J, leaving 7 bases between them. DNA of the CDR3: TGCAGCGTTGTTAAGGGAGATACGCAGTATTTT. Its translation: CSVVKGDTQYF.

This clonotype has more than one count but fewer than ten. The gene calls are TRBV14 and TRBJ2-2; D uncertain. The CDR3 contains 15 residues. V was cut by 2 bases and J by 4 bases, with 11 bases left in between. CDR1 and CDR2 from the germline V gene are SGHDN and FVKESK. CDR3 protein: CASSQLGGGTGELFF. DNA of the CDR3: TGTGCCAGCAGCCAATTGGGTGGTGGCACCGGGGAGCTGTTTTTT.

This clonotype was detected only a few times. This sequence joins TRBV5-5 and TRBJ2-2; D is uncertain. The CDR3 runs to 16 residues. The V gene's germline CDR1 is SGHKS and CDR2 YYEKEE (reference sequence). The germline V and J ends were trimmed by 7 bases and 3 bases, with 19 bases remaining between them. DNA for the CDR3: TGTGCCAGCGAGCTTGGGTTTATGGGCGACACCGGGGAGCTGTTTTTT. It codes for CASELGFMGDTGELFF.

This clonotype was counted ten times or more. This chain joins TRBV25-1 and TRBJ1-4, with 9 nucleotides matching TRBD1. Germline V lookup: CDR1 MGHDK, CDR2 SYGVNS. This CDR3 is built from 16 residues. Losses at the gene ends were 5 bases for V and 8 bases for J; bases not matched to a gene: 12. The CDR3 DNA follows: TGTGCCAGCAGTTGGGGGATGACAGGGGGAAGCGAAAAACTGTTTTTT. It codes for CASSWGMTGGSEKLFF.

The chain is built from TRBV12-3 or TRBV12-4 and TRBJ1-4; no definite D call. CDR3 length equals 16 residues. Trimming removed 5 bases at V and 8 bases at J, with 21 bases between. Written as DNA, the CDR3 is TGTGCCAGCAGTCCGGCCCCCGGCAGGCCGAGGGAAAAACTGTTTTTT. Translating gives CASSPAPGRPREKLFF.

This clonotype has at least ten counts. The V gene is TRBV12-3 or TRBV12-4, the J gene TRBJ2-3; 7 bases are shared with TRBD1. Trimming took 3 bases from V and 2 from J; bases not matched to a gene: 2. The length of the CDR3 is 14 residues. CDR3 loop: CASSLGQPTDTQYF. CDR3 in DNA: TGTGCCAGCAGTTTGGGACAGCCCACAGATACGCAGTATTTT.

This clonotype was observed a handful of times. As DNA, the CDR3 is TGCGCCAGCAGCCAGGGGAGAAATTCACCCCTCCACTTT. This gives the protein CASSQGRNSPLHF. This chain joins TRBV4-1 and TRBJ1-6; unclear D gene. The CDR3 has 13 residues. Germline-derived CDR1 and CDR2 are MGHRA and YSYEKL. The ends were cut back, 3 bases at V and 7 bases at J, with 7 bases in the middle.